The 21 T cell receptor beta chains given below trace back to one sample, sequenced in a study of blood T cell repertoires in COVID-19. The method was immunoSEQ multiplex PCR; TCRdb's version includes in-frame clones alone and lacks a portion of them. The table records over 200,000 clones, roughly 90% of them present only once. Material: peripheral blood. Source of these receptors: a man aged 35-49 years with active or convalescent COVID-19.

The genes are TRBV7-3 and TRBJ1-2; no clear D gene. Between the trimmed V and J ends, which lost 2 bases and 0 bases, there was a span of 16 bases. The CDR3 consists of 17 residues. Germline values: CDR1 SGHTA, CDR2 FQGTGA. CDR3 bases: TGTGCCAGCAGCTTAGACCCAGCGGCAGGAACTAACTATGGCTACACCTTC. Its protein product is CASSLDPAAGTNYGYTF.

V is TRBV27 and J is TRBJ1-1, with 9 bases lining up with TRBD1. Germline V gene lookup returns CDR1 MNHEY and CDR2 SMNVEV (reference sequence). The V and J ends lost 8 bases and 1 base, in that order; junction bases with no gene match: 11. CDR3 length equals 16 residues. CDR3 in DNA: TGTGCCAGCCTTTCTTGGGACAGGGCCTCGAACACTGAAGCTTTCTTT. The encoded protein is CASLSWDRASNTEAFF.

The gene calls are TRBV5-6 and TRBJ1-1; TRBD1 aligns across 9 bases. Germline CDR1 reads SGHDT; CDR2 reads YYEEEE. The CDR3 covers 15 residues. V was pared by 0 bases and J by 7 bases, with 7 bases of the junction left unmatched. CDR3 loop: CASSLGSLTGGEAFF. The DNA for the CDR3 is TGTGCCAGCAGCTTGGGTAGCCTGACAGGGGGTGAAGCTTTCTTT. The whole variable domain, filled in from reference TRBV5-6 and TRBJ1-1, reads DAGVTQSPTHLIKTRGQQVTLRCSPKSGHDTVSWYQQALGQGPQFIFQYYEEEERQRGNFPDRFSGHQFPNYSSELNVNALLLGDSALYLCASSLGSLTGGEAFFGQGTRLTVV.

This chain connects TRBV7-9 to TRBJ2-3; a weak D match, TRBD2 (6 bases). In germline, CDR1 is SEHNR, CDR2 FQNEAQ (reference sequence). The CDR3 runs 12 residues. V shed 8 bases and J shed 0 bases, with 6 bases lying between them. Here the CDR3 DNA reads TGTGCCAGCCGGGGGAGCACAGATACGCAGTATTTT. The encoded protein is CASRGSTDTQYF. The variable domain in full, with the rest retrieved from reference TRBV7-9 and TRBJ2-3, is DTGVSQNPRHKITKRGQNVTFRCDPISEHNRLYWYRQTLGQGPEFLTYFQNEAQLEKSRLLSDRFSAERPKGSFSTLEIQRTEQGDSAMYLCASRGSTDTQYFGPGTRLTVL.

This sequence joins TRBV11-2 and TRBJ2-5; TRBD2 matches 13 bases. V was clipped by 5 bases and J by 5 bases; unmatched bases: 5. CDR3 length equals 15 residues. The germline V gene has CDR1 SGHAT and CDR2 FQNNGV. The CDR3 nucleotides are TGTGCCAGCAGCCCGACTAGCGGGAGGATTGAGACCCAGTACTTC. Translating gives CASSPTSGRIETQYF. The complete variable domain, with remaining parts taken from reference TRBV11-2 and TRBJ2-5, reads EAGVAQSPRYKIIEKRQSVAFWCNPISGHATLYWYQQILGQGPKLLIQFQNNGVVDDSQLPKDRFSAERLKGVDSTLKIQPAKLEDSAVYLCASSPTSGRIETQYFGPGTRLLVL.

The chain has TRBV7-3 and TRBJ2-7; D might be TRBD1 (6 bases). Germline assignment: CDR1 SGHTA and CDR2 FQGTGA. Trimming left V 5 bases short and J 3 bases short, with 17 bases between. This CDR3 is 15 amino acids long. The DNA for the CDR3 is TGTGCCAGCAGCCCAGAGGGGGACCCTCACTACGAGCAGTACTTC. Its translation: CASSPEGDPHYEQYF. The full variable domain, rest sourced from reference TRBV7-3 and TRBJ2-7, is GAGVSQTPSNKVTEKGKYVELRCDPISGHTALYWYRQSLGQGPEFLIYFQGTGAADDSGLPNDRFFAVRPEGSVSTLKIQRTERGDSAVYLCASSPEGDPHYEQYFGPGTRLTVT.

The V gene is TRBV9, the J gene TRBJ2-5; the match to TRBD2 covers 14 bases. CDR1 is SGDLS and CDR2 is YYNGEE in the germline V gene. The CDR3 is 16 residues long. The V segment lost 2 bases and the J segment 4 bases; nucleotides outside the gene matches: 4. DNA of the CDR3: TGTGCCAGCAGCGTGACTAGCGGGGGGGGCCGAGAGACCCAGTACTTC. Its translation is CASSVTSGGGRETQYF.

This chain links TRBV29-1 with TRBJ1-2, with TRBD1 matching 7 bases. The CDR3 extends over 16 amino acids. Per germline, CDR1 SQVTM and CDR2 ANQGSEA. After removal of 0 bases from V and 6 bases from J, the junction contained 13 bases not matched to a gene. The CDR3 DNA reads as TGCAGCGTTGAAGATGGTGGGACAGTCAATCTGAATGGCTACACCTTC. This encodes CSVEDGGTVNLNGYTF. The entire variable domain, with the rest obtained from reference TRBV29-1 and TRBJ1-2, is as follows: SAVISQKPSRDICQRGTSLTIQCQVDSQVTMMFWYRQQPGQSLTLIATANQGSEATYESGFVIDKFPISRPNLTFSTLTVSNMSPEDSSIYLCSVEDGGTVNLNGYTFGSGTRLTVV.

This rearrangement joins TRBV5-4 to TRBJ2-3; 7 bases fit TRBD2. Germline trimming cut 1 base from V and 4 bases from J; bases unmatched to any gene: 9. The length of the CDR3 is 16 residues. Germline CDR1 reads SGHNT; CDR2 reads YYREEE (reference sequence). This CDR3 is CASSLQAAGVSDTQYF. In DNA, the CDR3 is TGTGCCAGCAGCTTGCAGGCTGCGGGAGTATCAGATACGCAGTATTTT.

This chain uses TRBV5-1 with TRBJ2-1, with 12 bases matching TRBD2. CDR3 length: 16 amino acids. Trimming at V came to 3 bases and at J to 3 bases, leaving 4 bases not matched to a gene. Germline-derived CDR1 and CDR2 are SGHRS and YFSETQ. CDR3 nucleotide sequence: TGCGCCAGCAGCTCCGGGACTAGCGGGTTCTACAATGAGCAGTTCTTC. Encoded protein: CASSSGTSGFYNEQFF.

V usage is TRBV28 and J usage is TRBJ2-3; 7 bases fit TRBD2. Germline V CDR1 and CDR2: MDHEN, SYDVKM. The CDR3 loop spans 15 amino acids. V was clipped by 6 bases and J by 4 bases; unmatched bases: 10. The CDR3 loop reads CASRYAGVGADTQYF. The CDR3 DNA sequence: TGTGCCAGCAGGTACGCGGGAGTCGGGGCAGATACGCAGTATTTT.

The chain uses TRBV16 and TRBJ1-5, with a possible D match to TRBD1 (6 bases). The V end lost 2 bases, the J end lost 7 bases, and 12 bases lay between the germline ends. Germline V gives CDR1 KGHSY, CDR2 FQNENV. The CDR3 has 14 amino acids. The CDR3 region is CASSQIQGYQPQHF. CDR3 nucleotides: TGTGCCAGCAGCCAAATACAGGGTTACCAGCCCCAGCATTTT.

V gene TRBV18 combines with J gene TRBJ2-7; 8 positions match TRBD1. V was clipped by 1 base and J by 5 bases; unmatched bases: 4. In germline, CDR1 is KGHSH, CDR2 LQKENI. This CDR3 is built from 14 residues. CDR3 sequence reads: CASSPQKDRDEQYF. Written as DNA, the CDR3 is TGTGCCAGCTCACCACAAAAGGACAGGGACGAGCAGTACTTC.

This clone was found once. The chain is built from TRBV6-1 and TRBJ2-7; a possible D gene is TRBD2 (5 bases). The CDR3 length is 15 residues. V shed 1 base and J shed 5 bases, with 15 bases lying between them. Looked up from germline, CDR1 is MNHNS and CDR2 is SASEGT. The DNA of the CDR3 is TGTGCCAGCAGTGAAGGACACGATGGAGGAAACGAGCAGTACTTC. It codes for CASSEGHDGGNEQYF.

This clone showed up just once. The genes are TRBV28 and TRBJ1-2; D gene unclear. The CDR3 length is 13 residues. The germline V gene has CDR1 MDHEN and CDR2 SYDVKM. V shed 3 bases and J shed 2 bases, with 7 bases lying between them. The CDR3 region has the DNA TGTGCCAGCAGTTTGGGGAGAAACTATGGCTACACCTTC. Translating gives CASSLGRNYGYTF.

The rearrangement links TRBV5-1 to TRBJ2-7; 11 nucleotides match TRBD2. The CDR3 runs 17 residues. With V trimmed by 1 base and J by 2 bases, 8 bases remained unmatched. Germline values: CDR1 SGHRS, CDR2 YFSETQ. The CDR3 region has the DNA TGCGCCAGCAGCTTGTTGCCTAGCGGGGGGTTCGCCTACGAGCAGTACTTC. Translating it yields CASSLLPSGGFAYEQYF.

The chain employs TRBV29-1 and TRBJ1-4; a possible D gene is TRBD1 (5 bases). The CDR3 extends over 13 amino acids. Germline values: CDR1 SQVTM, CDR2 ANQGSEA. V lost 4 bases, J lost 7 bases, and 13 bases lay in between. CDR3 nucleotides: TGCAGCGTTGCTTGGCAGGGTCTTGAAAAACTGTTTTTT. It yields the protein CSVAWQGLEKLFF.

The chain employs TRBV10-3 and TRBJ2-7, with 9 bases matching TRBD1. Germline CDR1 reads ENHRY; CDR2 reads SYGVKD. The V gene end was trimmed by 6 bases and the J gene end by 0 bases; junction bases not matched to a gene: 12. The CDR3 extends over 17 amino acids. For the CDR3, the DNA is TGTGCCATCAGGCCCGACAGGGGGGAAACGGGCTCCTACGAGCAGTACTTC. Protein sequence: CAIRPDRGETGSYEQYF.

The J gene is TRBJ1-1, the V gene TRBV29-1; D gene uncertain. Between the trimmed V and J ends, which lost 4 bases and 6 bases, there was a span of 15 bases. CDR3 size: 13 residues. Per the germline V gene, CDR1 is SQVTM and CDR2 is ANQGSEA. The CDR3 loop is CSVAGGRTAEAFF. The CDR3 DNA is TGCAGCGTTGCTGGAGGACGGACCGCTGAAGCTTTCTTT.

The V and J genes are TRBV5-1 and TRBJ1-1, with 8 bases matching TRBD1. With V trimmed by 5 bases and J by 1 base, 7 bases remained unmatched. Germline-derived CDR1 and CDR2 are SGHRS and YFSETQ. The CDR3 has 15 amino acids. CDR3 sequence reads: CASRVWTGKNTEAFF. CDR3 DNA: TGCGCCAGCAGAGTTTGGACAGGGAAGAACACTGAAGCTTTCTTT.

The rearrangement joins TRBV3-1 (or the pseudogene TRBV3-2) to TRBJ1-2, with 8 bases lining up with TRBD1. The V and J ends lost 4 bases and 7 bases, in that order; junction bases with no gene match: 11. The germline gives CDR1 LGHDT, CDR2 YNNKEL (reference sequence). The CDR3 has 15 amino acids. CDR3 region: CASSPETTGEFGYTF. CDR3 in DNA: TGTGCCAGCAGCCCAGAAACGACAGGGGAGTTTGGCTACACCTTC.